The 3 T cell receptor beta chains given below trace back to one sample, sequenced in a study of blood T cell repertoires in COVID-19. Assay used: immunoSEQ multiplex PCR; TCRdb lists only in-frame clones, some missing. The data hold tens of thousands of clones, with around 80% observed a single time. The source material was peripheral blood. These receptors were obtained from a man between 60 and 70 years old with acute or convalescent COVID-19.

The genes are TRBV19 and TRBJ1-4; 8 bases match TRBD1. CDR1 LNHDA and CDR2 SQIVND come from the germline V gene (reference sequence). This CDR3 contains 15 residues. Unmatched junction bases numbered 7, after V lost 3 bases and J lost 7 bases. The CDR3 sequence is CASSMGVGQGEKLFF. The CDR3 nucleotides read TGTGCCAGTAGTATGGGTGTCGGACAGGGTGAAAAACTGTTTTTT.

The chain couples TRBV27 to TRBJ1-2; weak D call: TRBD1 (6 bases). V shed 4 bases and J shed 8 bases, with 14 bases lying between them. CDR3 length equals 13 residues. The germline V gene has CDR1 MNHEY and CDR2 SMNVEV (reference sequence). CDR3 bases: TGTGCCAGCAGTTACTCCGGACAGACGGGCTACACCTTC. It is translated as CASSYSGQTGYTF.

The chain has TRBV5-4 and TRBJ2-3, with 8 positions matching TRBD1. Unmatched junction bases numbered 10, after V lost 4 bases and J lost 6 bases. In germline, CDR1 is SGHNT, CDR2 YYREEE (reference sequence). CDR3 length: 15 residues. Here the CDR3 DNA reads TGTGCCAGCAGCACACGGACAGGGTCGGCCGATACGCAGTATTTT. Translated: CASSTRTGSADTQYF.